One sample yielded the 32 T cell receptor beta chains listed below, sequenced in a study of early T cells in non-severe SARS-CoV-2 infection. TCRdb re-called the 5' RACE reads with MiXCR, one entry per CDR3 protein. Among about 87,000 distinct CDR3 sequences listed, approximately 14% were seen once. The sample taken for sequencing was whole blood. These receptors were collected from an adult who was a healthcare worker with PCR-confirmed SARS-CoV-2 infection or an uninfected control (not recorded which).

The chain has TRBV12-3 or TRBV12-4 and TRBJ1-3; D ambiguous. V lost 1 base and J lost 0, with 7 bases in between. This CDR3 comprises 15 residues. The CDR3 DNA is TGTGCCAGCAGTTTAGACAGTCACTCTGGAAACACCATATATTTT. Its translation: CASSLDSHSGNTIYF.

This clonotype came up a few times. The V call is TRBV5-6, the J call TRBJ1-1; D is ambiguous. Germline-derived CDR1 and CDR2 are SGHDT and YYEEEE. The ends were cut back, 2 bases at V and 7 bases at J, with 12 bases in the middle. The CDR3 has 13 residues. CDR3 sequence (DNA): TGTGCCAGCAGCTTTCTGTTGGAACGTGAAGCTTTCTTT. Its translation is CASSFLLEREAFF. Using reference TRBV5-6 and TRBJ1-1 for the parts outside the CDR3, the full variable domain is DAGVTQSPTHLIKTRGQQVTLRCSPKSGHDTVSWYQQALGQGPQFIFQYYEEEERQRGNFPDRFSGHQFPNYSSELNVNALLLGDSALYLCASSFLLEREAFFGQGTRLTVV.

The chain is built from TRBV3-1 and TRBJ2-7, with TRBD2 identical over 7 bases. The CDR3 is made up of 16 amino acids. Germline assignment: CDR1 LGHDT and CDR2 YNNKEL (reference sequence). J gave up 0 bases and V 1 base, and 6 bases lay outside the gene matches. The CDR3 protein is CASSQAGGGPSYEQYF. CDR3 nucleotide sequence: TGTGCCAGCAGCCAAGCCGGCGGGGGACCCTCCTACGAGCAGTACTTC.

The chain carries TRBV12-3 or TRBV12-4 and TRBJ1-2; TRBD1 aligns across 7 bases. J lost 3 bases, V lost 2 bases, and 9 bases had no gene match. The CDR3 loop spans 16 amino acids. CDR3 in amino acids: CASSLTTGVYDYGYTF. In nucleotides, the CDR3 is TGTGCCAGCAGTTTAACCACAGGGGTTTATGACTATGGCTACACCTTC.

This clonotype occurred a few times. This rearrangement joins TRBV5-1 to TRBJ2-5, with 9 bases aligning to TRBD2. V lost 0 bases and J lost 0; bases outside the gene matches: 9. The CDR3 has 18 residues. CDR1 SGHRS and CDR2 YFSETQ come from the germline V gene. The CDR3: CASSLVFGTSKYQETQYF. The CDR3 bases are TGCGCCAGCAGCTTGGTCTTCGGGACTAGCAAGTACCAAGAGACCCAGTACTTC. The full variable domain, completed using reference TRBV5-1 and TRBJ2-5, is KAGVTQTPRYLIKTRGQQVTLSCSPISGHRSVSWYQQTPGQGLQFLFEYFSETQRNKGNFPGRFSGRQFSNSRSEMNVSTLELGDSALYLCASSLVFGTSKYQETQYFGPGTRLLVL.

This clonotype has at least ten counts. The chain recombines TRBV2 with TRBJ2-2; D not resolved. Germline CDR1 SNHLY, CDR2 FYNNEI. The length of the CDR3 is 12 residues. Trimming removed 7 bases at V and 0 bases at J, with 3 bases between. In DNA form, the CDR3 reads TGTGCCAGCACTACGAACACCGGGGAGCTGTTTTTT. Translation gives CASTTNTGELFF. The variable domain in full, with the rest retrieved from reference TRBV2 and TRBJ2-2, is EPEVTQTPSHQVTQMGQEVILRCVPISNHLYFYWYRQILGQKVEFLVSFYNNEISEKSEIFDDQFSVERPDGSNFTLKIRSTKLEDSAMYFCASTTNTGELFFGEGSRLTVL.

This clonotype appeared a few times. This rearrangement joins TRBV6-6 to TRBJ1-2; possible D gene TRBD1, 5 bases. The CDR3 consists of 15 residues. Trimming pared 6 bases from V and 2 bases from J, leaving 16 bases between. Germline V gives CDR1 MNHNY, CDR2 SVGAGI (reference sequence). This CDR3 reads CASRSLGRANYGYTF. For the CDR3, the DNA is TGTGCCAGCAGATCGCTGGGCAGGGCGAACTATGGCTACACCTTC.

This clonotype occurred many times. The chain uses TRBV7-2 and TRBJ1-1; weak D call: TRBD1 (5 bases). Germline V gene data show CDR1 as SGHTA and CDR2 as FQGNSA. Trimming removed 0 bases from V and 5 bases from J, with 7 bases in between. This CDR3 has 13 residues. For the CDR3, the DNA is TGTGCCAGCAGCTTAGCGTGGGGGACTGAAGCTTTCTTT. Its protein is CASSLAWGTEAFF.

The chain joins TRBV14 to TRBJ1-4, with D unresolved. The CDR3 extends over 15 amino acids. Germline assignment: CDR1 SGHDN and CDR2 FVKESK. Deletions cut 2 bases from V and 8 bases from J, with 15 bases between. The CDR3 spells CASSQNKVRVEKLFF. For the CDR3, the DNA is TGTGCCAGCAGCCAAAACAAGGTTCGCGTCGAAAAACTGTTTTTT.

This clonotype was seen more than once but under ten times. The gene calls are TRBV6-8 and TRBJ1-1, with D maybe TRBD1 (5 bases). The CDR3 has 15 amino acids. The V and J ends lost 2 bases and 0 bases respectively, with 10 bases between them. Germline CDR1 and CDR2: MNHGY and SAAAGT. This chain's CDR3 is CASSYPAQVNTEAFF. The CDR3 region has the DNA TGTGCCAGCAGTTACCCCGCACAGGTGAACACTGAAGCTTTCTTT.

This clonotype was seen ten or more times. This CDR3 is CASSGLGYEQYF. CDR3 nucleotides: TGTGCCAGTAGCGGACTAGGCTACGAGCAGTACTTC. The chain employs TRBV19 and TRBJ2-7; 7 bases line up with TRBD2. CDR1 is LNHDA and CDR2 is SQIVND in the germline V gene (reference sequence). CDR3 length: 12 amino acids. J gave up 3 bases and V 6 bases, and 2 bases lay outside the gene matches.

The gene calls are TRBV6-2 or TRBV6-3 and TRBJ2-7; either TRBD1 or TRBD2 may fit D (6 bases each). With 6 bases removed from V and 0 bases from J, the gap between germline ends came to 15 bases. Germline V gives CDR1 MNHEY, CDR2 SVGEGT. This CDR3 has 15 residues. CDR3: CASSDRRGASYEQYF. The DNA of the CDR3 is TGTGCCAGCAGCGATCGAAGGGGGGCCTCCTACGAGCAGTACTTC.

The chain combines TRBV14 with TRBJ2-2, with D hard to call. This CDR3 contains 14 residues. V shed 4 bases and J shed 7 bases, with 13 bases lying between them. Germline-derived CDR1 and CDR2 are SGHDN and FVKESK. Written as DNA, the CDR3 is TGTGCCAGCAGCCCCCAAGGATGGCGCGGGGAGCTGTTTTTT. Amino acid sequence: CASSPQGWRGELFF.

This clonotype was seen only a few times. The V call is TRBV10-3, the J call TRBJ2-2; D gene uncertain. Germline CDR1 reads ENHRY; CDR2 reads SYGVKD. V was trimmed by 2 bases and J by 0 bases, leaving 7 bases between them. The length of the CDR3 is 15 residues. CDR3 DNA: TGTGCCATCAGTGAGGGGCGGACGAACACCGGGGAGCTGTTTTTT. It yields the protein CAISEGRTNTGELFF.

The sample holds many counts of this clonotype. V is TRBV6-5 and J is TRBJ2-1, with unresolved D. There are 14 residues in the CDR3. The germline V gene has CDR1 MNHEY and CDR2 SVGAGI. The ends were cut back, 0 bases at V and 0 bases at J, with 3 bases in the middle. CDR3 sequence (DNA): TGTGCCAGCAGTTACTCAAACTCCTACAATGAGCAGTTCTTC. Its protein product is CASSYSNSYNEQFF.

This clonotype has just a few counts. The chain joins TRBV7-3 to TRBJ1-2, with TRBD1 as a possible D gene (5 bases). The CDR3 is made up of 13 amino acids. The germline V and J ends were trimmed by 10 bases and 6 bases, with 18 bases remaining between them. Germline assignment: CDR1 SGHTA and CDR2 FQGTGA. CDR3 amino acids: CAITETGRDGYTF. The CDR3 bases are TGTGCCATCACCGAAACGGGGCGAGATGGCTACACCTTC.

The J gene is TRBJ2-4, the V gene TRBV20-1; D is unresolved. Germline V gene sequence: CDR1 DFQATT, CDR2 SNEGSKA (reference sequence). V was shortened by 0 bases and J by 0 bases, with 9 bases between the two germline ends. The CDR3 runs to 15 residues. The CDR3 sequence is CSARDRSLAKNIQYF. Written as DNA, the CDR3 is TGCAGTGCTAGAGATAGATCCCTAGCCAAAAACATTCAGTACTTC.

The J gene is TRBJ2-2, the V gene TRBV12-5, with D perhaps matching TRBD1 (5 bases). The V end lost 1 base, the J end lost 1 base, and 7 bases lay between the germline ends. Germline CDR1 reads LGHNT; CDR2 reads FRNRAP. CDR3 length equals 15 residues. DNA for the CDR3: TGTGCTAGTGGTTTGGCTACAGGGAACACCGGGGAGCTGTTTTTT. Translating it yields CASGLATGNTGELFF.

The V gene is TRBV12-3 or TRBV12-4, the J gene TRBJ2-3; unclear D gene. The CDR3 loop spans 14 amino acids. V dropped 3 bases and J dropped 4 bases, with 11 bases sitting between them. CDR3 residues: CASSFKLLADTQYF. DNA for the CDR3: TGTGCCAGCAGTTTTAAGCTGCTAGCAGATACGCAGTATTTT.

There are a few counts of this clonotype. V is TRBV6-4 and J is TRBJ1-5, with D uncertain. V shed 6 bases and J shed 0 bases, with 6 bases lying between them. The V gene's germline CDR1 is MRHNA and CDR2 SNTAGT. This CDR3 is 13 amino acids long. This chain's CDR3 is CASSTNSNQPQHF. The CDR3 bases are TGTGCCAGCAGCACAAATAGCAATCAGCCCCAGCATTTT.

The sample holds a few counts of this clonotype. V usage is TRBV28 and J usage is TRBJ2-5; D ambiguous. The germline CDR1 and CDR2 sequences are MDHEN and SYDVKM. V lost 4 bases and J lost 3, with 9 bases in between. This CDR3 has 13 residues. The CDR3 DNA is TGTGCCAGCAGTTCACGGAAGGAAGAGACCCAGTACTTC. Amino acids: CASSSRKEETQYF.

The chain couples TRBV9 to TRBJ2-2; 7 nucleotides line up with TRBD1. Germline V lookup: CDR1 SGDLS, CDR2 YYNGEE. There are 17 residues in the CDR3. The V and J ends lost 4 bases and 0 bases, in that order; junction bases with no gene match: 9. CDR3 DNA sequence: TGTGCCAGCAGCCCCCGTCCCGGGACAGCGAACACCGGGGAGCTGTTTTTT. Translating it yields CASSPRPGTANTGELFF.

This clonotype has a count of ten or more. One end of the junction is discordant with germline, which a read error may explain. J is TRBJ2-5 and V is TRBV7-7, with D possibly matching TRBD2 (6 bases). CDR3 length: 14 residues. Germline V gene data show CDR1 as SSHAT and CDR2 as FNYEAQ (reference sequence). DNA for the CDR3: TGTGCTAGCAGCCTAGATCGGGGGTTAGAGACCCAGTACTTC. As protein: CASSLDRGLETQYF. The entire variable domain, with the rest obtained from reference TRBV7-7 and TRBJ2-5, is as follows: GAGVSQSPRYKVTKRGQDVTLRCDPISSHATLYWYQQALGQGPEFLTYFNYEAQPDKSGLPSDRFSAERPEGSISTLTIQRTEQRDSAMYRCASSLDRGLETQYFGPGTRLLVL.

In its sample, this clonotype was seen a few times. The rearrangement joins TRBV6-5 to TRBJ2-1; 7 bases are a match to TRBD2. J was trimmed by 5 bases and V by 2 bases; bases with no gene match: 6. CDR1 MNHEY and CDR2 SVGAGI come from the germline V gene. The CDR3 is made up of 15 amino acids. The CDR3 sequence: CASSYRGLTHNEQFF. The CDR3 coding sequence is TGTGCCAGCAGTTACCGGGGACTAACCCACAATGAGCAGTTCTTC.

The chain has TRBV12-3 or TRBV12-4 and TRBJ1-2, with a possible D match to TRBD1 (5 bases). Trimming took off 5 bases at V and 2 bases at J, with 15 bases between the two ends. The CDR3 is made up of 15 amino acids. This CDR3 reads CASSLTSGGNYGYTF. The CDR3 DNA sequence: TGTGCCAGCAGTCTAACATCTGGGGGAAACTATGGCTACACCTTC.

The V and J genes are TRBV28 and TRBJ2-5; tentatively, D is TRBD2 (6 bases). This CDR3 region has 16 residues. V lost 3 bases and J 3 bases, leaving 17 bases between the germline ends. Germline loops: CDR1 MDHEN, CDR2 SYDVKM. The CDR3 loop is CASSLGGRRREETQYF. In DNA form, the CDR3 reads TGTGCCAGCAGTTTGGGAGGCAGGAGGAGGGAAGAGACCCAGTACTTC.

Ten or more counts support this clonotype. CDR3 bases: TGTGCCAGCAGTAGGAGGAGGCTAGGGGGGGGCAATGAGCAGTTCTTC. It translates to CASSRRRLGGGNEQFF. This chain uses TRBV6-2 or TRBV6-3 with TRBJ2-1; perhaps TRBD2 as D (7 bases). V was cut by 5 bases and J by 6 bases, with 20 bases left in between. The CDR3 sequence is 16 residues long. Germline lookup yields CDR1 MNHEY and CDR2 SVGEGT.

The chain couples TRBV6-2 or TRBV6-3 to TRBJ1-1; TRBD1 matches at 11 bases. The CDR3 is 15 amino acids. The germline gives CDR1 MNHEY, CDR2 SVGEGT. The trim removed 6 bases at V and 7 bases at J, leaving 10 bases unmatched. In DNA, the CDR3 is TGTGCCAGCAGCCCACACCGGGACAGGGGGTTTGAAGCTTTCTTT. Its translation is CASSPHRDRGFEAFF.

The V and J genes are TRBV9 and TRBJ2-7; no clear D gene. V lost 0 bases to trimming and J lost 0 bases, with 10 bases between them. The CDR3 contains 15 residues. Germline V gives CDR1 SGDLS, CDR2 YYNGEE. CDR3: CASSVEAGVSYEQYF. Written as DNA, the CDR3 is TGTGCCAGCAGCGTAGAGGCAGGAGTCTCCTACGAGCAGTACTTC. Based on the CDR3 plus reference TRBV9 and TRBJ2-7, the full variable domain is DSGVTQTPKHLITATGQRVTLRCSPRSGDLSVYWYQQSLDQGLQFLIQYYNGEERAKGNILERFSAQQFPDLHSELNLSSLELGDSALYFCASSVEAGVSYEQYFGPGTRLTVT.

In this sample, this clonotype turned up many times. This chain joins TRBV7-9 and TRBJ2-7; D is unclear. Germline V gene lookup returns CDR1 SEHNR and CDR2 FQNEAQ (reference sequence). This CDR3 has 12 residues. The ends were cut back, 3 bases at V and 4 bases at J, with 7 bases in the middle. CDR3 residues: CASSFLIYEQYF. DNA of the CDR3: TGTGCCAGCAGCTTCCTAATATACGAGCAGTACTTC.

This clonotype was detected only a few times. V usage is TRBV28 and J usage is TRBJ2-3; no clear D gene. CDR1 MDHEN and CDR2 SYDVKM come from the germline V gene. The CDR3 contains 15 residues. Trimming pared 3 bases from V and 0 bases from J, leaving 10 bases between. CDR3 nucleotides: TGTGCCAGCAGTTTTCCCGGGCTTAGCACAGATACGCAGTATTTT. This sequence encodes CASSFPGLSTDTQYF.

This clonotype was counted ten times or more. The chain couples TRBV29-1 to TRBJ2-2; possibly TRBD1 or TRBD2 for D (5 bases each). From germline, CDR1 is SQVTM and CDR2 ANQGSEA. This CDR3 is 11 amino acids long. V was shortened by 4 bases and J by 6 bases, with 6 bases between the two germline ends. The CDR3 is CSVGDPGELFF. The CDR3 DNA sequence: TGCAGCGTTGGGGACCCCGGGGAGCTGTTTTTT.